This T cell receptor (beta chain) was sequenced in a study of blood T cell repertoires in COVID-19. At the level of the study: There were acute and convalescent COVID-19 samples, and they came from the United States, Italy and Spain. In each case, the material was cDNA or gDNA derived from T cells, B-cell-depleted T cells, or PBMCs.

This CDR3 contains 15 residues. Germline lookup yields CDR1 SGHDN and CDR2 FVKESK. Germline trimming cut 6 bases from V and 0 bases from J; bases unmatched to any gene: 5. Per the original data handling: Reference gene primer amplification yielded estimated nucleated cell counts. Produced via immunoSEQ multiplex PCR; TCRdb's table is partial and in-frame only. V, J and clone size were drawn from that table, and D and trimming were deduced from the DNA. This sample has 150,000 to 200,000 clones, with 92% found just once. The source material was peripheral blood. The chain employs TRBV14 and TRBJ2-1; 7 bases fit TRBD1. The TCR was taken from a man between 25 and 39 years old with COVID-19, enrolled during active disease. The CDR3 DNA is TGTGCCAGCAGACCTGGGACAGCCTCCTACAATGAGCAGTTCTTC. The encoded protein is CASRPGTASYNEQFF.